Listed below are T cell receptor beta chains from one sample, sequenced in a study of Ad26.COV2.S vaccination and SARS-CoV-2 variants. Data came from immunoSEQ multiplex PCR; TCRdb stores just in-frame clones and leaves some out. The repertoire holds a few hundred thousand clones, with 83% as singletons. Sequenced here: peripheral blood, sampled in a trial of Ad26.COV2.S vaccine versus placebo. Receptors were obtained from a person between 18 and 59 years old who received the Ad26.COV2.S COVID-19 vaccine or a placebo. Each CDR3 is given with its conserved first and last residue. Fields, in order: D gene, clone size, V gene, J gene, CDR3 DNA, CDR3 protein. A D gene is named only where the DNA matches it firmly. Rows may omit the clone size; those that give it use once, few, many or a size class.

>.|.|TRBV7-3|TRBJ2-2
TGTGCCAGCAGCTTAAATAGCGGCCCGAACACCGGGGAGCTGTTTTTT
CASSLNSGPNTGELFF
>.|.|TRBV19|TRBJ1-5
TGTGCCAGTAGTATAGATCACGTGGGTAATCAGCCCCAGCATTTT
CASSIDHVGNQPQHF
>.|.|TRBV19|TRBJ2-5
TGTGCCAGTAGCCTGGACAGCCAAGAGACCCAGTACTTC
CASSLDSQETQYF
>.|once|TRBV6-2/TRBV6-3|TRBJ1-1
TGTGCCAGCAGTTACGGGGCCACAATGAACACTGAAGCTTTCTTT
CASSYGATMNTEAFF
>TRBD1|.|TRBV11-1|TRBJ1-5
TGTGCCAGCAGCTTAACAGGGGGCGTTCTCTTTCAGCCCCAGCATTTT
CASSLTGGVLFQPQHF
>.|.|TRBV21-1|TRBJ1-1
TGTGCCAGCAGCAAAGCTCAGACGCCCAAGGGGGCTTTCTTT
CASSKAQTPKGAFF
>TRBD1|.|TRBV18|TRBJ1-5
TGTGCCAGCTCCCGAGGACAGGGAAGGGGACAGCCCCAGCATTTT
CASSRGQGRGQPQHF
>TRBD2|once|TRBV6-1|TRBJ2-3
TGTGCCAGCAGTGTGTGGGGGGGGTCCTACACAGATACGCAGTATTTT
CASSVWGGSYTDTQYF
>TRBD1|.|TRBV12-3/TRBV12-4|TRBJ1-1
TGTGCCAGCAGCTTGACAGGGATGGTTGAAGCTTTCTTT
CASSLTGMVEAFF
>.|.|TRBV24-1|TRBJ1-2
TGTGCCACCAGTGATGGACGATATGGCTACACCTTC
CATSDGRYGYTF
>.|.|TRBV27|TRBJ1-3
TGTGCCAGCAGTTTATCGGCAGGGGCCTCTGGAAACACCATATATTTT
CASSLSAGASGNTIYF
>TRBD1|.|TRBV15|TRBJ1-2
TGTGCCACCAGCAGAGGACAGGGAAACTATGGCTACACCTTC
CATSRGQGNYGYTF
>.|.|TRBV27|TRBJ1-2
TGTGCCAGCACCCCGGGCCCCGGGACCTATGGCTACACCTTC
CASTPGPGTYGYTF
>TRBD1|.|TRBV3-1/TRBV3-2|TRBJ2-7
TGTGCCAGCAGCCGAGGACAGGGCTACGAGCAGTACTTC
CASSRGQGYEQYF
>.|.|TRBV5-1|TRBJ2-7
TGCGCCAGCAGCTTCGGCATGTTCTCCTACGAGCAGTACTTC
CASSFGMFSYEQYF
>.|.|TRBV5-1|TRBJ2-5
TGCGCCAGCAGCTTGGGCGCGTATGGAGAGACCCAGTACTTC
CASSLGAYGETQYF
>TRBD2|.|TRBV27|TRBJ2-1
TGTGCCAGCAGTCCCAGGAGCGGGGGGGCCCATGAGCAGTTCTTC
CASSPRSGGAHEQFF
>.|.|TRBV4-1|TRBJ2-7
TGCGCCAGCAGCCAAGTCGAAATAGCGCCCCACGAGCAGTACTTC
CASSQVEIAPHEQYF
>.|.|TRBV4-2|TRBJ2-7
TGTGCCAGCAGCCCTCAACCCAATTACCACGAGCAGTACTTC
CASSPQPNYHEQYF
>.|.|TRBV7-9|TRBJ2-1
TGTGCCAGCGGGCTCGTTATTGCTAACTACAATGAGCAGTTCTTC
CASGLVIANYNEQFF
>TRBD1|.|TRBV7-2|TRBJ1-5
TGTGCCAGCAGCAAAAACAGGGGGGGCAGCGGTCAGCCCCAGCATTTT
CASSKNRGGSGQPQHF
>.|few|TRBV5-1|TRBJ2-5
TGCGCCAGCAGCGCTAACGTTGCGGGCACACAAGAGACCCAGTACTTC
CASSANVAGTQETQYF